This TCR beta chain was obtained from a study of blood T cells in healthy people across ages. Using a J-beta primer mix together with a sample-barcoded 5' primer, a second PCR was run for roughly 7 to 11 cycles. CDR3-containing paired-end reads numbered at least 2.5 million in each sample. A single record per CDR3 protein comes from TCRdb applying MiXCR to the 5' RACE reads. This table holds roughly 900,000 distinct CDR3 sequences, 25% to 30% found once. CDR3 length: 11 residues. Looked up from germline, CDR1 is SQVTM and CDR2 is ANQGSEA. The ends were cut back, 3 bases at V and 9 bases at J, with 9 bases in the middle. The sample holds many counts of this clonotype.

The sequenced sample was blood. The gene calls are TRBV29-1 and TRBJ2-1; D may match TRBD1 or TRBD2 (5 bases each). This clonotype was obtained from a woman older than 75 in good health. Here the CDR3 reads CSVEVGTEQFF. CDR3 DNA: TGCAGCGTTGAGGTCGGGACTGAGCAGTTCTTC.